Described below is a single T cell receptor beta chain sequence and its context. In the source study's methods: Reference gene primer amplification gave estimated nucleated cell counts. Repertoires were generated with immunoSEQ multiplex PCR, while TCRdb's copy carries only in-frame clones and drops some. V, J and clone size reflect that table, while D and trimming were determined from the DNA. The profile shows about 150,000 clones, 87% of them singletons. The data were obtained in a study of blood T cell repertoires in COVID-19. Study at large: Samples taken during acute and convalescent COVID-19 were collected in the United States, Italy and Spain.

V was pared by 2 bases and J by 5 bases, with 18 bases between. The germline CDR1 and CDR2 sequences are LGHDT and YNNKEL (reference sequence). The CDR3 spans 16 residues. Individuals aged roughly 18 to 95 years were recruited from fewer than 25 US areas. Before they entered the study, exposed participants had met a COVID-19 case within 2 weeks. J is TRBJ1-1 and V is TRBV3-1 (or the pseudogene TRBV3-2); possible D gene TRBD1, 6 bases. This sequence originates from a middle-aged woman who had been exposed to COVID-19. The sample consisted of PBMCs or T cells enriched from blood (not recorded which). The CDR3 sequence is CASSQTLGQFGTEAFF. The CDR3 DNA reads TGTGCCAGCAGCCAAACTCTAGGACAGTTCGGGACTGAAGCTTTCTTT.